These T cell receptor beta chains were read from a single sample in a study of T cells expressing NK-cell markers. After re-calling the 5' RACE reads, TCRdb lists one entry per CDR3 protein, DNA absent. Recorded here are approximately 460,000 distinct CDR3 sequences; the top ten clones represent about 7.1%. The sample comprised blood T cells: a sorted CD56 or NKG2C T cell subset, CD4+ or CD8+ T cells, or bulk PBMC T cells (not recorded which). The receptors shown here come from a woman aged 18 to 75 in good health. The CDR3 runs from the conserved cysteine through the conserved F or W.

v_gene	j_gene	len	CDR3aa
TRBV27	TRBJ2-5	13	CASSPRDGETQYF
TRBV3-1	TRBJ1-2	12	CASSPGTGGLTF
TRBV5-1	TRBJ2-2	15	CASSLLAGGTGELFF
TRBV11-2	TRBJ2-4	13	CASSLALGNIQYF
TRBV5-6	TRBJ1-3	13	CASSSGPGNTIYF
TRBV7-2	TRBJ1-5	12	CASSFVNQPQHF
TRBV29-1	TRBJ2-2	14	CSVETGTNTGELFF
TRBV7-9	TRBJ2-3	15	CASSDVQRGVDTQYF
TRBV12-3/TRBV12-4	TRBJ2-3	15	CASSSSSGVTDTQYF
TRBV5-5	TRBJ2-1	16	CASSDTPSGVGNEQFF
TRBV29-1	TRBJ2-2	14	CSVRTSENTGELFF
TRBV29-1	TRBJ2-5	19	CSVDGTSGKTSHFHETQYF
TRBV7-7	TRBJ2-5	12	CAGRVFQETQYF
TRBV20-1	TRBJ1-2	13	CSAYGTVSYGYTF
TRBV5-1	TRBJ2-7	14	CASSLNRGANEQYF
TRBV9	TRBJ1-5	13	CASALEPNQPQHF
TRBV7-2	TRBJ2-1	14	CASSLVGLANEQFF
TRBV4-1	TRBJ1-5	16	CASSHTTDRGNQPQHF
TRBV6-2/TRBV6-3	TRBJ2-1	18	CASSYWRSSGSSYNEQFF
TRBV30	TRBJ1-4	13	CAWSVVLDEKLFF
TRBV12-3/TRBV12-4	TRBJ1-6	14	CASSLDRKNSPLHF
TRBV20-1	TRBJ1-4	14	CSAAKGAGIEKLFF
TRBV7-9	TRBJ2-3	14	CASSLVAITDTQYF
TRBV30	TRBJ2-1	11	CAWQLGNEQFF
TRBV11-2	TRBJ2-5	12	CASSLDLGTQYF
TRBV3-1	TRBJ2-1	13	CASSRGRGNEQFF
TRBV7-9	TRBJ2-1	12	CASSREDNEQFF
TRBV28	TRBJ1-4	14	CASSLTGGNEKLFF
TRBV20-1	TRBJ2-3	15	CSASRTRASTDTQYF
TRBV6-2/TRBV6-3	TRBJ2-1	15	CASSRRGGVYNEQFF
TRBV4-1	TRBJ1-1	14	CASSLGLGNTEAFF
TRBV7-9	TRBJ2-7	14	CASSLSRLAEEQYF
TRBV4-3	TRBJ2-5	14	CASSQETDLETQYF
TRBV9	TRBJ2-5	14	CASSATQGFETQYF
TRBV3-1	TRBJ2-2	16	CASSRREPANTGELFF
TRBV18	TRBJ1-1	13	CASSPNGDTEAFF